These T cell receptor beta chains were read from a single sample in a study of identifying expanded T cells in peripheral blood. Sequenced by immunoSEQ multiplex PCR; TCRdb stores in-frame clones only, minus some. Here the sample spans 50,000 to 60,000 clones, approximately 86% being singletons. Sequencing input: blood. These receptors were collected from a person between 18 and 75 years old in good health. Both conserved end residues are part of each CDR3. The D gene is left open where the match is weak. Clone size is stated in some rows and not others, as once, few, many or a class when expanded.

abundance	len	v_gene	d_gene	j_gene	CDR3aa	CDR3nt
NA	13	TRBV6-6	NA	TRBJ2-7	CASTSSPLYEQYF	TGTGCCAGCACCTCCAGCCCCCTTTACGAGCAGTACTTC
NA	16	TRBV11-3	NA	TRBJ2-7	CASSTQGSDIAYEQYF	TGTGCCAGCAGCACTCAGGGGTCTGATATTGCCTACGAGCAGTACTTC
NA	14	TRBV7-6	TRBD2	TRBJ2-7	CASSKGAGAYEQYF	TGTGCCAGCAGCAAAGGGGCGGGGGCCTACGAGCAGTACTTC
once	12	TRBV15	NA	TRBJ2-5	CATSSLNFDQYF	TGTGCCACCAGCAGTCTTAATTTCGACCAGTACTTC
NA	16	TRBV2	TRBD1	TRBJ1-5	CASSTGTGWSNQPQHF	TGTGCCAGCAGTACCGGGACAGGGTGGAGCAATCAGCCCCAGCATTTT
NA	18	TRBV2	NA	TRBJ2-6	CASDYLGDTFSGANVLTF	TGTGCCAGCGACTATCTGGGTGACACTTTCTCTGGGGCCAACGTCCTGACTTTC
NA	15	TRBV18	TRBD2	TRBJ2-5	CASSLNSGSIETQYF	TGTGCCAGCTCACTCAATAGCGGGAGTATAGAGACCCAGTACTTC
once	14	TRBV7-2	NA	TRBJ2-1	CASSYGSSYNEQFF	TGTGCCAGCAGCTACGGCTCCTCCTACAATGAGCAGTTCTTC
few	13	TRBV30	NA	TRBJ1-6	CAWSGGFASPLHF	TGTGCCTGGAGTGGGGGCTTTGCTTCACCCCTCCACTTT
NA	12	TRBV6-6	NA	TRBJ2-7	CASTRTVYEQYF	TGTGCCAGCACCCGGACGGTTTACGAGCAGTACTTC
NA	15	TRBV4-2	NA	TRBJ1-1	CASSQGTGMNTEAFF	TGTGCCAGCAGCCAAGGAACGGGGATGAACACTGAAGCTTTCTTT
NA	13	TRBV30	NA	TRBJ1-1	CAWSRDGNTEAFF	TGTGCCTGGAGCAGGGACGGGAACACTGAAGCTTTCTTT
once	14	TRBV4-3	TRBD1	TRBJ1-2	CASSRGQANYGYTF	TGCGCCAGCAGTCGGGGACAGGCTAACTATGGCTACACCTTC
NA	14	TRBV6-5	TRBD1	TRBJ1-1	CASRKDRGPTEAFF	TGTGCCAGCAGAAAGGACAGGGGGCCCACTGAAGCTTTCTTT
few	14	TRBV19	TRBD1	TRBJ2-2	CASSTTGNPGELFF	TGTGCCAGTAGTACGACAGGGAATCCCGGGGAGCTGTTTTTT
once	14	TRBV6-5	NA	TRBJ2-2	CATRGFSNTGELFF	TGTGCCACCCGAGGGTTTTCGAACACCGGGGAGCTGTTTTTT
NA	13	TRBV28	TRBD1	TRBJ2-7	CASSIDRAYEQYF	TGTGCCAGCAGTATAGACAGGGCGTACGAGCAGTACTTC
NA	16	TRBV4-3	NA	TRBJ2-2	CASSQDPRANTGELFF	TGCGCCAGCAGCCAAGATCCCAGGGCTAACACCGGGGAGCTGTTTTTT